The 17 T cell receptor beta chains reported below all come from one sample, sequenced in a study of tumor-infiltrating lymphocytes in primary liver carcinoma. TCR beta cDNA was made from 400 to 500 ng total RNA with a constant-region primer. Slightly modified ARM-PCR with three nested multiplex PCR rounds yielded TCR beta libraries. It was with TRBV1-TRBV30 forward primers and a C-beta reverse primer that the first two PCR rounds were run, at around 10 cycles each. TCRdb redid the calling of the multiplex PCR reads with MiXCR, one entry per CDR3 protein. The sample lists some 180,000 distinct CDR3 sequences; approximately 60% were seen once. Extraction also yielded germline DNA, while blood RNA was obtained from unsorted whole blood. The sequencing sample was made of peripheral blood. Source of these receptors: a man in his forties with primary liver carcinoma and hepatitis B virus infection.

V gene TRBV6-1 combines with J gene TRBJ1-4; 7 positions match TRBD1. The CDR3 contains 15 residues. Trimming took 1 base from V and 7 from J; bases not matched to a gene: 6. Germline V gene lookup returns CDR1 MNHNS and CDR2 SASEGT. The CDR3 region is CASSEVNRGAEKLFF. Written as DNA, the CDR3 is TGTGCCAGCAGTGAAGTTAACAGGGGAGCTGAAAAACTGTTTTTT.

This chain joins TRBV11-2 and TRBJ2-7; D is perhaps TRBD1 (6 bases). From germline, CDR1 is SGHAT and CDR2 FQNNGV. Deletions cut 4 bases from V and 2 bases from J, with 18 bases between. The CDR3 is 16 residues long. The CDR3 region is CASSSVWRTATYEQYF. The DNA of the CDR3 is TGTGCCAGCAGCTCAGTTTGGAGGACAGCTACCTACGAGCAGTACTTC.

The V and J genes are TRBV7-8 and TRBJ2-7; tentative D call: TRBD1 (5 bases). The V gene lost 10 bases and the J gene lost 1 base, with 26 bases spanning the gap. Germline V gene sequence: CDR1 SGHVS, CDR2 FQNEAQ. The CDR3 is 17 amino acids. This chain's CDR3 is CANKRSRGRPSSYEQYF. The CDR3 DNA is TGTGCCAACAAAAGATCAAGGGGCCGCCCTTCATCCTACGAGCAGTACTTC. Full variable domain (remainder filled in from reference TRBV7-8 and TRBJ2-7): GAGVSQSPRYKVAKRGQDVALRCDPISGHVSLFWYQQALGQGPEFLTYFQNEAQLDKSGLPSDRFFAERPEGSVSTLKIQRTQQEDSAVYLCANKRSRGRPSSYEQYFGPGTRLTVT.

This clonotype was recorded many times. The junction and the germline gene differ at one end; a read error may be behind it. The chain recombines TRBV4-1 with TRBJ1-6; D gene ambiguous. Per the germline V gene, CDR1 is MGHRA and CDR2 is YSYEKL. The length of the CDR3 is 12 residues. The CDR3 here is CASSHGGSPLHF. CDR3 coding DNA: TGTGCCAGCAGCCACGGTGGTTCACCCCTCCACTTT.

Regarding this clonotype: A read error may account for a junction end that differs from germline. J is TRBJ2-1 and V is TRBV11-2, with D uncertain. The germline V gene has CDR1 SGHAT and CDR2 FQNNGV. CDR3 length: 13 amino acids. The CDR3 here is CTSSLSGLNEQFF. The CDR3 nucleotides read TGTACCAGCAGCTTATCAGGCCTTAATGAGCAGTTCTTC.

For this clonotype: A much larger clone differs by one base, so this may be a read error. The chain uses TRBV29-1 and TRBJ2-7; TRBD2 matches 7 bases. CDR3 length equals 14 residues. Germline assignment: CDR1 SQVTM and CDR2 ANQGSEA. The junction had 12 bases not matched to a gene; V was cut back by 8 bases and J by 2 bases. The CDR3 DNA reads TGCAGCATTCGACTAGCTTCTCCGCCCTACGAGCAGTACTTC. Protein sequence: CSIRLASPPYEQYF.

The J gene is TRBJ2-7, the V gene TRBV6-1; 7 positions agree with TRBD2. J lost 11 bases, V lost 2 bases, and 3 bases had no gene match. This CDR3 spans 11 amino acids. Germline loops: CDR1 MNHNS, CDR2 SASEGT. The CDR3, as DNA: TGTGCCAGCAGTGAATGGCGGGAGAAGTACTTC. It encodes CASSEWREKYF.

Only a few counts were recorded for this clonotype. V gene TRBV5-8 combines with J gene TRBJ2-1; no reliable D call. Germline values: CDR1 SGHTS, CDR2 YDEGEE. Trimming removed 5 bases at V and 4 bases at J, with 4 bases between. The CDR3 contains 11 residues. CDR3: CASRLYNEQFF. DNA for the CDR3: TGTGCCAGCAGGTTGTACAATGAGCAGTTCTTC.

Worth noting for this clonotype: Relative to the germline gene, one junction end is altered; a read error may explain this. CDR3 sequence (DNA): TGTGCCAGCAGCCCGATAACTAGCGGGATGGGTAATGAGGAGTTCTTC. Its translation: CASSPITSGMGNEEFF. The chain recombines TRBV11-2 with TRBJ2-1, with TRBD2 matching over 10 bases. The CDR3 is 16 residues long. Germline CDR1 is SGHAT and CDR2 is FQNNGV.

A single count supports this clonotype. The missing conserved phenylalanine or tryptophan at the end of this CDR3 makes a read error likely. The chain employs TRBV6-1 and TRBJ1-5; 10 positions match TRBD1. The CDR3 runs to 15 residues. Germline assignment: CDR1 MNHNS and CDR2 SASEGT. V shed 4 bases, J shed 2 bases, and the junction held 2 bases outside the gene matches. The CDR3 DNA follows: TGTGCCAGCAGTGCCGGGACAGGGGGCAATCAGCCCCAGCATCTT. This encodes CASSAGTGGNQPQHL.

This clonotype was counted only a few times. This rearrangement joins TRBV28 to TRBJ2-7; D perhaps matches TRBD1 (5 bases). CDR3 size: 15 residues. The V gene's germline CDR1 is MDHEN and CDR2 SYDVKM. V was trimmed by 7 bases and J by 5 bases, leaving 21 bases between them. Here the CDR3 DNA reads TGTGCCAGCAACTCCTTCACCAGGGCTGGGAACGAGCAGTACTTC. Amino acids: CASNSFTRAGNEQYF. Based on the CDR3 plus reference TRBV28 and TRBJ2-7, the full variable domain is DVKVTQSSRYLVKRTGEKVFLECVQDMDHENMFWYRQDPGLGLRLIYFSYDVKMKEKGDIPEGYSVSREKKERFSLILESASTNQTSMYLCASNSFTRAGNEQYFGPGTRLTVT.

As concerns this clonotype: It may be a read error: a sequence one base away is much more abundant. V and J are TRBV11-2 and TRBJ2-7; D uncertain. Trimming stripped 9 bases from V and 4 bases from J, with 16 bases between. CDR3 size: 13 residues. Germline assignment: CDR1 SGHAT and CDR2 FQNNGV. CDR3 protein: CARSAGRQYEQYF. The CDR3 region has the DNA TGTGCCAGGAGCGCAGGACGGCAATACGAGCAGTACTTC.

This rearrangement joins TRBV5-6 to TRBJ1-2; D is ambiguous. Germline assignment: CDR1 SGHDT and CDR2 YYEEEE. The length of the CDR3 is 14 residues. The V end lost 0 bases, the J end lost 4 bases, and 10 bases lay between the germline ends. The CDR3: CASSLAPAPYGYTF. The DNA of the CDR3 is TGTGCCAGCAGCTTGGCCCCGGCCCCCTATGGCTACACCTTC.

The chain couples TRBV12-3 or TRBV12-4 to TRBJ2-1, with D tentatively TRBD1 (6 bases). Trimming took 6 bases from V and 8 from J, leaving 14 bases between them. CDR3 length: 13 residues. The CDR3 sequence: CASSTDSFDEQFF. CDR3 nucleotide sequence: TGTGCCAGCAGCACGGACAGTTTCGATGAGCAGTTCTTC.

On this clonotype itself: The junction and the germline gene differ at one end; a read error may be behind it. CDR3 DNA: TGCGCCAGCAGCCAAGAACCGGGACAGAGCTCCTACGTGCAGTACTTC. It translates to CASSQEPGQSSYVQYF. The genes are TRBV4-1 and TRBJ2-7; 7 positions match TRBD1. From germline, CDR1 is MGHRA and CDR2 YSYEKL. The CDR3 loop spans 16 amino acids.

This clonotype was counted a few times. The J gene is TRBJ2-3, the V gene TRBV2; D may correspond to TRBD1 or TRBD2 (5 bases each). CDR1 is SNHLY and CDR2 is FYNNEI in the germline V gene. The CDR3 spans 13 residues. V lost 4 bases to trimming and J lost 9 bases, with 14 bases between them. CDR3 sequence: CASSGADWGTQYF. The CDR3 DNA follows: TGTGCCAGCAGTGGGGCCGACTGGGGGACGCAGTATTTT.

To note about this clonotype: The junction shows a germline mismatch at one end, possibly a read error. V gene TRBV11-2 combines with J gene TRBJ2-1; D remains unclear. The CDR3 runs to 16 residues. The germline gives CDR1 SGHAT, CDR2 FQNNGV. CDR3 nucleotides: TGTGCCAGCAGCTTAGGGTGGACGGTCGCAGGCAATGAGCAGATCTTC. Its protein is CASSLGWTVAGNEQIF.